The 17 T cell receptor beta chains below come from one sample, sequenced in a study of blood T cell repertoires in COVID-19. The data were produced by immunoSEQ multiplex PCR, yet TCRdb's version contains in-frame clones alone and is incomplete. The sample lists about 290,000 clones; roughly 86% were seen once. Input material: peripheral blood. The source of these receptors is a woman aged 30 to 39 with COVID-19, enrolled during active disease.

The rearrangement uses TRBV5-6 and TRBJ2-2; D is ambiguous. The CDR3 extends over 14 amino acids. Per germline, CDR1 SGHDT and CDR2 YYEEEE. Between the trimmed V and J ends, which lost 3 bases and 6 bases, there was a span of 12 bases. Here the CDR3 reads CASSSRGRSGELFF. The CDR3 DNA sequence: TGTGCCAGCAGCTCCCGCGGAAGGTCCGGGGAGCTGTTTTTT.

This clone has just one count. The rearrangement links TRBV27 to TRBJ2-4; D is perhaps TRBD2 (7 bases). Germline assignment: CDR1 MNHEY and CDR2 SMNVEV (reference sequence). V was trimmed by 6 bases and J by 1 base, leaving 16 bases between them. The CDR3 has 16 amino acids. DNA of the CDR3: TGTGCCAGCAGGCAGTCCGGGGGGCCGGCCAAAAACATTCAGTACTTC. It is translated as CASRQSGGPAKNIQYF.

In DNA form, the CDR3 reads TGCGCCAGCAGCCACCCCCCGGGGGGAGCTTCGAGAAAGACCCAGTACTTC. It encodes CASSHPPGGASRKTQYF. The rearrangement uses TRBV4-1 and TRBJ2-5, with 7 bases aligning to TRBD2. J gave up 6 bases and V 3 bases, and 16 bases lay outside the gene matches. The CDR3 is 17 residues long. Germline loops: CDR1 MGHRA, CDR2 YSYEKL.

There are a few counts of this clone. The CDR3 here is CASSPPASGYRFSYF. DNA of the CDR3: TGCGCCAGCAGTCCCCCCGCTAGCGGGTACCGCTTCTCCTACTTC. The chain uses TRBV10-2 and TRBJ2-7, with 8 bases aligning to TRBD2. Germline CDR1 WSHSY, CDR2 SAAADI. Trimming at V came to 5 bases and at J to 13 bases, leaving 19 bases not matched to a gene. This CDR3 is 15 amino acids long.

This clone was recorded only once. This chain connects TRBV10-1 to TRBJ1-1, with TRBD1 identical over 7 bases. With 5 bases clipped from V and 1 base from J, the junction kept 4 bases outside the gene matches. Looked up from germline, CDR1 is WNHNN and CDR2 is SYGVQD (reference sequence). The CDR3 runs 14 residues. The CDR3 DNA reads TGCGCCAGCAGTTCGGGACAGTGGAACACTGAAGCTTTCTTT. It codes for CASSSGQWNTEAFF.

The V gene is TRBV19, the J gene TRBJ1-3; D remains unclear. This CDR3 is built from 16 residues. Germline V lookup: CDR1 LNHDA, CDR2 SQIVND (reference sequence). Trimming cost V 2 bases and J 0 bases, with 11 bases left between them. In nucleotides, the CDR3 is TGTGCCAGTAGTATACGTGAGCTATACTCTGGAAACACCATATATTTT. Translated: CASSIRELYSGNTIYF.

The rearrangement uses TRBV5-1 and TRBJ2-1; possible D gene TRBD1, 6 bases. There are 13 residues in the CDR3. V was cut by 4 bases and J by 3 bases, with 8 bases left in between. The germline gives CDR1 SGHRS, CDR2 YFSETQ. The CDR3 region is CASSTDSYNEQFF. The CDR3 DNA is TGCGCCAGCAGCACGGACAGCTACAATGAGCAGTTCTTC. Full variable domain (missing parts from reference TRBV5-1 and TRBJ2-1): KAGVTQTPRYLIKTRGQQVTLSCSPISGHRSVSWYQQTPGQGLQFLFEYFSETQRNKGNFPGRFSGRQFSNSRSEMNVSTLELGDSALYLCASSTDSYNEQFFGPGTRLTVL.

The gene calls are TRBV6-7 and TRBJ2-7; 7 bases match TRBD2. TRBV6-7 is classed as an ORF, of uncertain function. The V gene end was trimmed by 0 bases and the J gene end by 0 bases; junction bases not matched to a gene: 5. This CDR3 region has 16 residues. CDR3 loop: CASSYSGGEISYEQYF. In nucleotides, the CDR3 is TGTGCCAGCAGTTACTCGGGAGGGGAGATCTCCTACGAGCAGTACTTC.

In the case of this clone: This CDR3 is also generated by other DNA sequences in the sample. The chain couples TRBV18 to TRBJ1-6; D not certain. V gave up 6 bases and J gave up 0 bases, with 9 bases separating them. The CDR3 is 15 residues long. CDR1 KGHSH and CDR2 LQKENI come from the germline V gene. The CDR3 here is CASSPGSSYNSPLHF. In DNA, the CDR3 is TGTGCCAGCTCCCCGGGGAGCTCCTATAATTCACCCCTCCACTTT.

The V call is TRBV6-5, the J call TRBJ1-6; no definite D call. The CDR3 sequence is 15 residues long. Germline lookup yields CDR1 MNHEY and CDR2 SVGAGI. Trimming removed 4 bases at V and 1 base at J, with 8 bases between. The CDR3 spells CASSSRGSYNSPLHF. The CDR3 DNA sequence: TGTGCCAGCAGTTCCAGAGGATCCTATAATTCACCCCTCCACTTT.

The chain has TRBV12-3 or TRBV12-4 and TRBJ2-4; possible D gene TRBD2, 5 bases. Trimming pared 2 bases from V and 9 bases from J, leaving 11 bases between. The CDR3 extends over 13 amino acids. The CDR3, as DNA: TGTGCCAGCAGTTTATCCCCTCGGGGCATTCAGTACTTC. This gives the protein CASSLSPRGIQYF.

V is TRBV6-5 and J is TRBJ1-1, with D tentatively TRBD1 (5 bases). The germline CDR1 and CDR2 sequences are MNHEY and SVGAGI. V dropped 3 bases and J dropped 1 base, with 12 bases sitting between them. This CDR3 has 15 residues. The CDR3 coding sequence is TGTGCCAGCAGTTATGGGGCTATTTCGAACACTGAAGCTTTCTTT. The encoded protein is CASSYGAISNTEAFF.

This chain joins TRBV7-2 and TRBJ1-2, with 7 bases matching TRBD1. J was trimmed by 8 bases and V by 5 bases; bases with no gene match: 8. CDR3 size: 13 residues. CDR1 SGHTA and CDR2 FQGNSA come from the germline V gene. CDR3 sequence reads: CASSRGGWGGYTF. The CDR3 region has the DNA TGTGCCAGCAGCAGAGGGGGCTGGGGCGGCTACACCTTC.

The chain couples TRBV4-1 to TRBJ1-1, with a weak D call TRBD1 (6 bases). Per germline, CDR1 MGHRA and CDR2 YSYEKL. Trimming pared 4 bases from V and 6 bases from J, leaving 24 bases between. The CDR3 has 17 amino acids. The DNA of the CDR3 is TGCGCCAGCAGCCTCCGAGCGTACCGGGAAGCAGGGGCTGAAGCTTTCTTT. Protein sequence: CASSLRAYREAGAEAFF.

This clone was found once. The chain employs TRBV12-2 and TRBJ1-2; TRBD1, the table's D call, lacks a check against the DNA. TRBV12-2 is a documented pseudogene. This CDR3 is built from 18 residues. This chain's CDR3 is CASRLATPGQPRDYGYTF. In nucleotides, the CDR3 is TGTGCAAGTCGCTTAGCGACTCCGGGACAGCCTAGGGACTATGGCTACACCTTC.

The chain joins TRBV6-5 to TRBJ1-1; 7 nucleotides agree with TRBD1. Per the germline V gene, CDR1 is MNHEY and CDR2 is SVGAGI. There are 14 residues in the CDR3. V lost 6 bases, J lost 3 bases, and 7 bases stayed unmatched. The CDR3 DNA reads as TGTGCCAGCAGCGAGGACAGGCCGGACACTGAAGCTTTCTTT. It codes for CASSEDRPDTEAFF.

The chain has TRBV6-5 and TRBJ2-1; D unresolved. CDR1 MNHEY and CDR2 SVGAGI come from the germline V gene. The CDR3 has 11 residues. Trimming removed 4 bases at V and 9 bases at J, with 7 bases between. The CDR3 here is CASSSHVEQFF. CDR3 sequence (DNA): TGTGCCAGCAGTTCCCATGTTGAGCAGTTCTTC.